This T cell receptor (beta chain) is from a study of CD8 T cells in Susac syndrome. An input of about 0.5 to 1 ug of RNA was subjected to reverse transcription using random hexamers. TCRdb used MiXCR to reprocess the immunoSEQ multiplex PCR reads, holding one entry per CDR3 protein. The sample includes around 140,000 distinct CDR3 sequences, roughly 80% seen only once; the top ten take roughly 0.53%. CDR1 is LNHDA, CDR2 SQIVND, per germline (reference sequence). The V end lost 8 bases, the J end lost 1 base, and 11 bases lay between the germline ends. The CDR3 is 13 amino acids. Sequencing targeted TCR beta in T cells from blood (CD8+ and CD4+).

The sample was CD8+ T cells from PBMCs. V gene TRBV19 combines with J gene TRBJ1-1; D is possibly TRBD1 (6 bases). The receptor comes from a human donor with multiple sclerosis. The CDR3 loop reads CASGQGTNTEAFF. CDR3 nucleotides: TGTGCCAGTGGGCAGGGGACGAACACTGAAGCTTTCTTT.